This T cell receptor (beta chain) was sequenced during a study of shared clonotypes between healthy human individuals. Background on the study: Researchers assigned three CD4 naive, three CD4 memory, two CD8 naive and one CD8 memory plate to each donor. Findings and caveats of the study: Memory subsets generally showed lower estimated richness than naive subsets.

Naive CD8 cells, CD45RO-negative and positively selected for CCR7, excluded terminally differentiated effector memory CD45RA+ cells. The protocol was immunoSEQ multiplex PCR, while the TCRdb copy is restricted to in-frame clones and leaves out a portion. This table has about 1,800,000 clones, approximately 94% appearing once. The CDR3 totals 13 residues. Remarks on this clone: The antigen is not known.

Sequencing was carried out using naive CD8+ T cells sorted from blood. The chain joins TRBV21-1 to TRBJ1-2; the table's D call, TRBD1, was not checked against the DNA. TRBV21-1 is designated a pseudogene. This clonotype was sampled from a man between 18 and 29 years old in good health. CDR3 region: CASTLIPQGRYTF. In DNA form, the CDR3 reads TGTGCCAGCACACTTATACCACAGGGGAGATACACCTTC.